This passage covers 23 T cell receptor beta chains from one sample sequenced in a study of T-cell reconstitution after alpha-beta-depleted transplantation in children. Unique molecular identifiers were incorporated when the TCRbeta library was constructed. Each CDR3 protein is one row after TCRdb ran MiXCR on the PCR reads. The sample includes approximately 1,000,000 distinct CDR3 sequences, less than 30% of them seen just once. Sample: PBMCs, mostly from graft donor cells, taken 360 days after TCRalphabeta/CD19-depleted stem cell transplant. These receptors were obtained from a boy in the first two years of life who had a stem cell transplant for SCID, so the T cells may come from the graft donor.

This chain links TRBV20-1 with TRBJ1-3, with D perhaps TRBD1 (6 bases). CDR3 length: 13 amino acids. V was clipped by 1 base and J by 2 bases, with 6 bases between them. Germline lookup yields CDR1 DFQATT and CDR2 SNEGSKA (reference sequence). The CDR3 here is CSARGQAGNTIYF. DNA for the CDR3: TGCAGTGCTAGAGGACAGGCTGGAAACACCATATATTTT.

The V and J genes are TRBV18 and TRBJ2-1; D gene uncertain. The CDR3 covers 16 residues. V was trimmed by 2 bases and J by 8 bases, leaving 19 bases between them. Germline CDR1 is KGHSH and CDR2 is LQKENI. The CDR3 reads CASSPGSGSPHHEQFF. The CDR3 DNA reads as TGTGCCAGCTCACCAGGATCGGGTAGCCCTCACCATGAGCAGTTCTTC. Based on the CDR3 plus reference TRBV18 and TRBJ2-1, the full variable domain is NAGVMQNPRHLVRRRGQEARLRCSPMKGHSHVYWYRQLPEEGLKFMVYLQKENIIDESGMPKERFSAEFPKEGPSILRIQQVVRGDSAAYFCASSPGSGSPHHEQFFGPGTRLTVL.

The V call is TRBV6-5, the J call TRBJ2-6, with D uncertain. The CDR3 runs 14 residues. Trimming cost V 4 bases and J 4 bases, with 8 bases left between them. Germline loops: CDR1 MNHEY, CDR2 SVGAGI. The CDR3 reads CASSWSQGANVLTF. The CDR3 DNA is TGTGCCAGCAGTTGGTCCCAGGGGGCCAACGTCCTGACTTTC.

The rearrangement uses TRBV18 and TRBJ2-5; D call uncertain. Deletions cut 3 bases from V and 3 bases from J, with 11 bases between. The germline CDR1 and CDR2 sequences are KGHSH and LQKENI. The CDR3 length is 14 residues. The CDR3 DNA follows: TGTGCCAGCTCACCGGGATCATTTAAAGAGACCCAGTACTTC. It translates to CASSPGSFKETQYF.

The chain uses TRBV7-3 and TRBJ1-1; 8 bases agree with TRBD1. The germline V gene encodes CDR1 SGHTA and CDR2 FQGTGA. The J segment lost 7 bases and the V segment lost 2 bases, leaving 9 bases of the junction unmatched. The CDR3 totals 15 residues. As DNA, the CDR3 is TGTGCCAGCAGCTTACAGGGGGCCGAGGACAGTGAAGCTTTCTTT. This sequence encodes CASSLQGAEDSEAFF.

The chain employs TRBV3-1 and TRBJ2-7; perhaps TRBD2 as D (5 bases). The CDR3 has 14 amino acids. Trimming pared 7 bases from V and 3 bases from J, leaving 16 bases between. Looked up from germline, CDR1 is LGHDT and CDR2 is YNNKEL (reference sequence). CDR3 residues: CASKNRWSGYEQYF. The CDR3 region has the DNA TGTGCCAGCAAAAATAGATGGAGCGGCTACGAGCAGTACTTC.

The chain carries TRBV11-3 and TRBJ2-1; 11 nucleotides agree with TRBD1. Per the germline V gene, CDR1 is SGHNT and CDR2 is YENEEA. The V segment lost 1 base and the J segment 9 bases; nucleotides outside the gene matches: 8. This CDR3 region has 16 residues. The chain's CDR3 is CASSLGGTGGTSEQFF. The CDR3 DNA follows: TGTGCCAGCAGCTTAGGCGGGACAGGGGGAACGAGTGAGCAGTTCTTC.

The CDR3 spells CASSLKGGLFTDTQYF. CDR3 in DNA: TGTGCCAGCAGCTTAAAGGGGGGTCTATTCACAGATACGCAGTATTTT. The chain uses TRBV13 and TRBJ2-3; D tentatively reads TRBD1 or TRBD2 (6 bases each). The CDR3 length is 16 residues. The V end lost 2 bases, the J end lost 2 bases, and 14 bases lay between the germline ends. Germline lookup yields CDR1 PRHDT and CDR2 FYEKMQ (reference sequence).

The chain carries TRBV12-3 or TRBV12-4 and TRBJ1-4, with 7 nucleotides matching TRBD1. V was clipped by 5 bases and J by 8 bases; unmatched bases: 8. The CDR3 spans 14 residues. The CDR3 bases are TGTGCCAGCAGTCTAGGGGGCTTAAAGGAAAAACTGTTTTTT. Amino acids: CASSLGGLKEKLFF.

The chain links TRBV15 to TRBJ1-1, with D hard to call. Trimming cost V 0 bases and J 2 bases, with 13 bases left between them. This CDR3 spans 16 amino acids. The germline CDR1 and CDR2 sequences are LNHNV and YYDKDF (reference sequence). The CDR3 loop is CATSREWLRDNTEAFF. The CDR3 DNA sequence: TGTGCCACCAGCAGAGAGTGGCTGAGGGATAACACTGAAGCTTTCTTT.

This clonotype was counted between two and nine times. The chain links TRBV4-1 to TRBJ2-1, with 8 positions matching TRBD2. The CDR3 has 17 amino acids. Trimming took 3 bases from V and 5 from J; bases not matched to a gene: 12. The germline CDR1 and CDR2 sequences are MGHRA and YSYEKL. CDR3 residues: CASSQVRGGGTHNEQFF. As DNA, the CDR3 is TGCGCCAGCAGCCAGGTTCGGGGCGGGGGGACCCACAATGAGCAGTTCTTC.

The V call is TRBV18, the J call TRBJ1-4; D is uncertain. With 2 bases removed from V and 0 bases from J, the gap between germline ends came to 10 bases. The CDR3 is 16 residues long. Per the germline V gene, CDR1 is KGHSH and CDR2 is LQKENI. CDR3 DNA sequence: TGTGCCAGCTCACCAGGCTCGGCGGCAACTAATGAAAAACTGTTTTTT. Amino acid sequence: CASSPGSAATNEKLFF.

This clonotype occurred a few times. The chain recombines TRBV12-3 or TRBV12-4 with TRBJ2-5, with D unresolved. This CDR3 spans 15 amino acids. Trimming stripped 2 bases from V and 7 bases from J, with 17 bases between. CDR3 protein: CASSLKSSPRRTQYF. The DNA for the CDR3 is TGTGCCAGCAGTTTAAAGAGTTCCCCCCGTCGGACCCAGTACTTC.

CDR3 DNA: TGTGCCAGCACCCCTTGGGGACGGCTGAACACTGAAGCTTTCTTT. Encoded protein: CASTPWGRLNTEAFF. V is TRBV12-3 or TRBV12-4 and J is TRBJ1-1; TRBD1 is a possible D gene (5 bases). The CDR3 covers 15 residues. V lost 7 bases to trimming and J lost 0 bases, with 15 bases between them.

The V call is TRBV2, the J call TRBJ2-1; D may be TRBD1 or TRBD2 (5 bases each). There are 15 residues in the CDR3. The germline V and J ends were trimmed by 3 bases and 8 bases, with 17 bases remaining between them. Germline loops: CDR1 SNHLY, CDR2 FYNNEI. CDR3 bases: TGTGCCAGCAGTGATGAGGGACCAGCCTTGGATGAGCAGTTCTTC. Translating gives CASSDEGPALDEQFF.

This clonotype has more than one count but fewer than ten. V usage is TRBV29-1 and J usage is TRBJ1-1, with unresolved D. Per germline, CDR1 SQVTM and CDR2 ANQGSEA. Trimming took 6 bases from V and 0 from J, leaving 17 bases between them. This CDR3 is built from 15 residues. CDR3 region: CSVLSRTYMNTEAFF. The CDR3 DNA is TGCAGCGTGTTATCCCGGACTTACATGAACACTGAAGCTTTCTTT.

The chain joins TRBV28 to TRBJ2-1; 7 nucleotides match TRBD1. The V gene end was trimmed by 3 bases and the J gene end by 4 bases; junction bases not matched to a gene: 6. CDR3 size: 15 residues. Germline CDR1 is MDHEN and CDR2 is SYDVKM. For the CDR3, the DNA is TGTGCCAGCAGTTTGGCCCCGGGACAGTACAATGAGCAGTTCTTC. As protein: CASSLAPGQYNEQFF.

The chain joins TRBV13 to TRBJ2-5; D possibly corresponds to TRBD2 (5 bases). Germline values: CDR1 PRHDT, CDR2 FYEKMQ (reference sequence). Trimming shortened V by 2 bases and J by 9 bases, and 19 bases separated the two germline ends. The CDR3 covers 15 residues. CDR3: CASSLTPAAGGAQYF. Here the CDR3 DNA reads TGTGCCAGCAGCTTAACTCCGGCCGCAGGAGGAGCCCAGTACTTC. The full variable domain, in which reference TRBV13 and TRBJ2-5 provide the parts outside the CDR3, is AAGVIQSPRHLIKEKRETATLKCYPIPRHDTVYWYQQGPGQDPQFLISFYEKMQSDKGSIPDRFSAQQFSDYHSELNMSSLELGDSALYFCASSLTPAAGGAQYFGPGTRLLVL.

This sequence joins TRBV15 and TRBJ2-3; a weak D match, TRBD1 (6 bases). Trimming stripped 0 bases from V and 6 bases from J, with 16 bases between. This CDR3 contains 16 residues. Per germline, CDR1 LNHNV and CDR2 YYDKDF (reference sequence). CDR3 protein: CATSRDLDRSADTQYF. CDR3 DNA: TGTGCCACCAGCAGAGATCTGGACAGATCTGCGGATACGCAGTATTTT.

The V call is TRBV20-1, the J call TRBJ1-1, with 7 nucleotides matching TRBD1. With 5 bases clipped from V and 1 base from J, the junction kept 4 bases outside the gene matches. Germline V CDR1 and CDR2: DFQATT, SNEGSKA (reference sequence). The CDR3 totals 13 residues. The CDR3, as DNA: TGCAGTGCTGGTCACAGGGGGAACACTGAAGCTTTCTTT. This encodes CSAGHRGNTEAFF.

This clonotype was picked up a small number of times. The chain joins TRBV6-2 or TRBV6-3 to TRBJ2-1, with 7 bases fitting TRBD2. Germline V lookup: CDR1 MNHEY, CDR2 SVGEGT. V dropped 2 bases and J dropped 9; count of bases not matched to a gene: 13. The CDR3 is made up of 16 amino acids. CDR3 residues: CASSYDRNGGTSEQFF. The CDR3 DNA follows: TGTGCCAGCAGTTACGACCGGAACGGGGGGACCAGTGAGCAGTTCTTC.

This clonotype showed up just a few times. The chain couples TRBV12-3 or TRBV12-4 to TRBJ2-1; D could derive from TRBD1 or TRBD2 (6 bases each). This CDR3 contains 15 residues. Between the trimmed V and J ends, which lost 6 bases and 4 bases, there was a span of 16 bases. The CDR3 loop reads CASSPLRGQYNEQFF. DNA for the CDR3: TGTGCCAGCAGCCCCCTGCGGGGACAATACAATGAGCAGTTCTTC.

The chain has TRBV20-1 and TRBJ1-4; TRBD1 is a possible D gene (5 bases). The CDR3 has 15 amino acids. Trimming took 2 bases from V and 4 from J, leaving 14 bases between them. In germline, CDR1 is DFQATT, CDR2 SNEGSKA (reference sequence). CDR3 protein: CSARRTGVHNEKLFF. The CDR3 region has the DNA TGCAGTGCTAGACGGACGGGGGTTCATAATGAAAAACTGTTTTTT.